A single sample gave rise to the 9 T cell receptor beta chains below, sequenced in a study of T cell responses to AZD1222 COVID-19 vaccine. Clones were read by immunoSEQ multiplex PCR, and TCRdb kept only the in-frame ones, dropping some. Of under 150,000 clones listed, under 90% are singletons. The material sequenced was peripheral blood, taken 28 days after the second AZD1222 dose. These receptor sequences come from an adult who received the AZD1222 COVID-19 vaccine.

This clone was counted a single time. The chain recombines TRBV5-1 with TRBJ1-1; 7 bases map to TRBD1. In germline, CDR1 is SGHRS, CDR2 YFSETQ. This CDR3 has 16 amino acids. V lost 0 bases and J lost 4; bases outside the gene matches: 9. CDR3 in amino acids: CASSLVPTGQGTEAFF. Here the CDR3 DNA reads TGCGCCAGCAGCTTGGTACCGACAGGGCAGGGCACTGAAGCTTTCTTT.

The chain has TRBV27 and TRBJ1-2, with D tentatively TRBD1 (5 bases). Germline V gene lookup returns CDR1 MNHEY and CDR2 SMNVEV (reference sequence). V shed 8 bases and J shed 8 bases, with 15 bases lying between them. CDR3 length: 12 amino acids. The CDR3: CASSLGGHGYTF. CDR3 bases: TGTGCCAGCTCCCTGGGGGGTCACGGCTACACCTTC.

The rearrangement links TRBV7-8 to TRBJ2-7, with TRBD1 matching over 9 bases. V dropped 6 bases and J dropped 3; count of bases not matched to a gene: 6. Per the germline V gene, CDR1 is SGHVS and CDR2 is FQNEAQ. This CDR3 region has 14 residues. This chain's CDR3 is CASRLGTGNYEQYV. The CDR3 coding sequence is TGTGCCAGCAGACTAGGGACAGGGAACTACGAGCAGTACGTC.

The genes are TRBV6-2 or TRBV6-3 and TRBJ2-1; D unresolved. The CDR3 contains 13 residues. Germline lookup yields CDR1 MNHEY and CDR2 SVGEGT. V lost 0 bases and J 9 bases, leaving 9 bases between the germline ends. CDR3: CASSYSFGTEQFF. The CDR3 nucleotides are TGTGCCAGCAGTTACTCCTTCGGTACTGAGCAGTTCTTC.

The chain couples TRBV6-5 to TRBJ1-5; a weak D match, TRBD1 (5 bases). Germline V lookup: CDR1 MNHEY, CDR2 SVGAGI. This CDR3 spans 13 amino acids. Trimming took off 5 bases at V and 4 bases at J, with 9 bases between the two ends. CDR3 region: CASSPDRNQPQHF. In nucleotides, the CDR3 is TGTGCCAGCAGTCCCGACAGAAATCAGCCCCAGCATTTT.

This clone is a singleton in its sample. The chain employs TRBV2 and TRBJ2-5; D not certain. Germline V gives CDR1 SNHLY, CDR2 FYNNEI. CDR3 size: 10 residues. The ends were cut back, 8 bases at V and 7 bases at J, with 8 bases in the middle. The CDR3 loop is CASDSGTQYF. DNA for the CDR3: TGTGCCAGCGACTCGGGGACCCAGTACTTC.

V is TRBV27 and J is TRBJ2-7; perhaps TRBD1 as D (6 bases). V was clipped by 4 bases and J by 2 bases, with 9 bases between them. The germline V gene has CDR1 MNHEY and CDR2 SMNVEV (reference sequence). CDR3 length: 13 amino acids. CDR3 amino acids: CASSSRTAYEQYF. The CDR3 DNA sequence: TGTGCCAGCAGTTCCCGGACAGCCTACGAGCAGTACTTC.

The chain is built from TRBV18 and TRBJ1-4, with no clear D. Per germline, CDR1 KGHSH and CDR2 LQKENI. There are 13 residues in the CDR3. Trimming took 1 base from V and 7 from J, leaving 7 bases between them. The CDR3 sequence: CASSPQGVEKLFF. As DNA, the CDR3 is TGTGCCAGCTCACCACAGGGAGTTGAAAAACTGTTTTTT.

The chain joins TRBV7-9 to TRBJ2-1, with D possibly called TRBD1 or TRBD2 (6 bases each). The germline V and J ends were trimmed by 5 bases and 1 base, with 21 bases remaining between them. The CDR3 loop spans 18 amino acids. Per germline, CDR1 SEHNR and CDR2 FQNEAQ (reference sequence). The CDR3: CASSPVLGGLQSYNEQFF. CDR3 nucleotides: TGTGCCAGCAGCCCAGTACTAGGGGGACTCCAGTCCTACAATGAGCAGTTCTTC.